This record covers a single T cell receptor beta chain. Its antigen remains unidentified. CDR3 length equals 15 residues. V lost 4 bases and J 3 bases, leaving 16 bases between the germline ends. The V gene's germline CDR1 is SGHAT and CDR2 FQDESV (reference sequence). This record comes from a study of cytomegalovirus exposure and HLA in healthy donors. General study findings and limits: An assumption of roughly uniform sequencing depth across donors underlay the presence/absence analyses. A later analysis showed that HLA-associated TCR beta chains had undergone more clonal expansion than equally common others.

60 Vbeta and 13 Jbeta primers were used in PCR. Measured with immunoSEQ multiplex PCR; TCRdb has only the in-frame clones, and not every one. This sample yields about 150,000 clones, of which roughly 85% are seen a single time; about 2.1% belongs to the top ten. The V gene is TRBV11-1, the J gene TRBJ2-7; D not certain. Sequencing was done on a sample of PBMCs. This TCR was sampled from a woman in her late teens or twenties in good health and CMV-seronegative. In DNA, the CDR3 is TGTGCCAGCAGCTCCCTACTCGGAGACCTCTACGAGCAGTACTTC. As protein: CASSSLLGDLYEQYF.